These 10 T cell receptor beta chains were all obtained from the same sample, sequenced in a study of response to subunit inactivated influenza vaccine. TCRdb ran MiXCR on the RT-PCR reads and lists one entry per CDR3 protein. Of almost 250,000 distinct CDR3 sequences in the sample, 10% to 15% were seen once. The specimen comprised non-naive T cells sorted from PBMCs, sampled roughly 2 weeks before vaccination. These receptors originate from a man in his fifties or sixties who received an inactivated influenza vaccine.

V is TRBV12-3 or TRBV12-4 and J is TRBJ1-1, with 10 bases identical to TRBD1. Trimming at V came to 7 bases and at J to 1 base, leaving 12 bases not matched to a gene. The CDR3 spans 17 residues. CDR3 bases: TGTGCCAGCACCCCTGGACAGGGGGAGCTACGGAACACTGAAGCTTTCTTT. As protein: CASTPGQGELRNTEAFF.

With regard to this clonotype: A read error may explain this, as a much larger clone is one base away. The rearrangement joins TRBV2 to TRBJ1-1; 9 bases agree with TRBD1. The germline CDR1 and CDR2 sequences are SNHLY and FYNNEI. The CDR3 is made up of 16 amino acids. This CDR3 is CARSESPGQGNTEAFF. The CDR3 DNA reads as TGTGCCAGAAGTGAGAGCCCGGGACAGGGGAACACTGAAGCTTTCTTT.

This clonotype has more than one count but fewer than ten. The DNA for the CDR3 is TGTGCCAGCAGCCCGCATGGTCCCCCCTACGAGCAGTACTTC. Translated: CASSPHGPPYEQYF. The J gene is TRBJ2-7, the V gene TRBV7-2; unclear D gene. CDR3 length: 14 residues. With 5 bases removed from V and 2 bases from J, the gap between germline ends came to 13 bases. Looked up from germline, CDR1 is SGHTA and CDR2 is FQGNSA.

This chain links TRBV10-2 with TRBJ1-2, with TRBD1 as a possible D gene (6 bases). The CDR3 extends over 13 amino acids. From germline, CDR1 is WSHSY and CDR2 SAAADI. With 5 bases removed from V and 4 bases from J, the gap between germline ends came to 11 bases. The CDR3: CASSQGRVYGYTF. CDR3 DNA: TGCGCCAGCAGTCAGGGGCGCGTCTATGGCTACACCTTC.

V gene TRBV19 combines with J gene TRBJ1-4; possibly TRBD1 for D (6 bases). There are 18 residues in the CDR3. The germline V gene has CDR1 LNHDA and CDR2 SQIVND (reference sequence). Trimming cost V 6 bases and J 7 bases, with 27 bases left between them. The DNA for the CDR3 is TGTGCCAGTAGCGCCGGACCATCTCTGCAGGGGACGGGTGAAAAACTGTTTTTT. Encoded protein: CASSAGPSLQGTGEKLFF.

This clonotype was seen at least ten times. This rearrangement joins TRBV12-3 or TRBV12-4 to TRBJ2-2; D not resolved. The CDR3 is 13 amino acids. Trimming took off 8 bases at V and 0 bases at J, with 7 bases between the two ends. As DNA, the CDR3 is TGTGCCAGCTGGGCACCGAACACCGGGGAGCTGTTTTTT. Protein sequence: CASWAPNTGELFF.

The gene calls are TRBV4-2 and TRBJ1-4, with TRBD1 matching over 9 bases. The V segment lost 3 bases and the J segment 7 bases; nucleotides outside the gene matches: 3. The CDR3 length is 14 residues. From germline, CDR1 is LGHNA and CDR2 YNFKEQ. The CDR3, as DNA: TGTGCCAGCAGCCAGGACAGGGGAAGTGAAAAACTGTTTTTT. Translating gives CASSQDRGSEKLFF.

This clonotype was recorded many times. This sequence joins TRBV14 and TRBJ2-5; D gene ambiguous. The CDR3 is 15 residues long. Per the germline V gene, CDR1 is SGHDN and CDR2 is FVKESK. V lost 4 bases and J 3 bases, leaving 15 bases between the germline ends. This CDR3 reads CASSRVRAAKETQYF. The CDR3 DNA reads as TGTGCCAGCAGCCGCGTCCGTGCAGCCAAAGAGACCCAGTACTTC.

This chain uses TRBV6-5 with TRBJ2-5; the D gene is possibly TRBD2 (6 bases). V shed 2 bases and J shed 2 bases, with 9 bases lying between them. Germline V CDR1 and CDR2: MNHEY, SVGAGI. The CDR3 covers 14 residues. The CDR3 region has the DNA TGTGCCAGCAGTTACCGACTAGAACAAGAGACCCAGTACTTC. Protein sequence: CASSYRLEQETQYF.

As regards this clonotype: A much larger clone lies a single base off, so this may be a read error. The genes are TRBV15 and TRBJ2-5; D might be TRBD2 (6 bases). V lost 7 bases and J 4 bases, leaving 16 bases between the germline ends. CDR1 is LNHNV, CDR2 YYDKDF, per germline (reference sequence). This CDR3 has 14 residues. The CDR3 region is CATMSPLEGETQYF. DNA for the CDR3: TGTGCCACCATGTCGCCCCTGGAGGGAGAGACCCAGTACTTC.